What follows are 27 T cell receptor beta chains derived from one specimen sequenced in a study of neurological immune-mediated disorders. TCRdb re-called the 5' RACE reads through MiXCR, storing one row per CDR3 protein. The repertoire holds tens of thousands of distinct CDR3 sequences, around 3.3% seen once, with around 3.6% in the top ten. The sequencing sample was made of PBMCs. Receptor source: a man in his forties with multiple sclerosis.

Many counts were recorded for this clonotype. This chain connects TRBV6-5 to TRBJ2-3, with 11 bases aligning to TRBD2. Germline V gene sequence: CDR1 MNHEY, CDR2 SVGAGI. This CDR3 has 18 residues. The J segment lost 0 bases and the V segment lost 0 bases, leaving 5 bases of the junction unmatched. This CDR3 reads CASSYSGTSGGSTDTQYF. DNA for the CDR3: TGTGCCAGCAGTTACTCAGGAACTAGCGGGGGCAGCACAGATACGCAGTATTTT.

This clonotype showed up many times. The chain has TRBV2 and TRBJ2-5, with D perhaps TRBD1 or TRBD2 (5 bases each). V was pared by 3 bases and J by 2 bases, with 16 bases between. CDR1 is SNHLY, CDR2 FYNNEI, per germline. This CDR3 spans 16 amino acids. The CDR3 DNA follows: TGTGCCAGCAGTGATGGAGGCAGGGCTCCTCAAGAGACCCAGTACTTC. Its protein product is CASSDGGRAPQETQYF.

This clonotype was recorded many times. V and J are TRBV29-1 and TRBJ2-1, with 7 bases fitting TRBD2. Germline assignment: CDR1 SQVTM and CDR2 ANQGSEA. The CDR3 is 15 amino acids. V lost 3 bases, J lost 0 bases, and 5 bases stayed unmatched. In DNA form, the CDR3 reads TGCAGCGTTGACTCCGGGGGGAGCTCCTACAATGAGCAGTTCTTC. It yields the protein CSVDSGGSSYNEQFF.

This clonotype occurred a few times. This chain links TRBV2 with TRBJ2-7, with a weak D call TRBD2 (5 bases). Trimming took off 8 bases at V and 2 bases at J, with 13 bases between the two ends. Germline-derived CDR1 and CDR2 are SNHLY and FYNNEI. This CDR3 comprises 13 residues. CDR3 in DNA: TGTGCCAGCGTACGGACCGGGACCTACGAGCAGTACTTC. Its protein is CASVRTGTYEQYF.

This clonotype appeared many times. This chain links TRBV5-1 with TRBJ2-7; TRBD2 matches 7 bases. V was pared by 4 bases and J by 4 bases, with 5 bases of the junction left unmatched. Germline V gives CDR1 SGHRS, CDR2 YFSETQ. The CDR3 totals 13 residues. The CDR3 DNA reads TGCGCCAGCAGCCGGGACTATAATTACGAGCAGTACTTC. This sequence encodes CASSRDYNYEQYF.

This clonotype was detected only a few times. A much larger clone lies one base from this, so it may be a read error. J is TRBJ1-5 and V is TRBV20-1; D is ambiguous. This CDR3 region has 15 residues. Per the germline V gene, CDR1 is DFQATT and CDR2 is SNEGSKA (reference sequence). CDR3 residues: CSARDQSGDNQHQHF. The CDR3 region has the DNA TGCAGTGCTAGAGATCAGTCAGGAGACAATCAGCACCAGCATTTT.

This clonotype was observed at least ten times. This rearrangement joins TRBV10-3 to TRBJ2-7; 9 bases match TRBD1. The CDR3 runs to 14 residues. Trimming at V came to 6 bases and at J to 3 bases, leaving 6 bases not matched to a gene. The germline gives CDR1 ENHRY, CDR2 SYGVKD. This CDR3 is CAIRTGTGNYEQYF. The CDR3 region has the DNA TGTGCCATCAGGACCGGGACAGGGAACTACGAGCAGTACTTC.

This clonotype occurred many times. The chain carries TRBV20-1 and TRBJ2-3; TRBD2 agrees at 11 bases. Germline lookup yields CDR1 DFQATT and CDR2 SNEGSKA (reference sequence). CDR3 length: 13 amino acids. Written as DNA, the CDR3 is TGCCGGGGGCAACTAGCGGGGGCAGATACGCAGTATTTT. Its protein is CRGQLAGADTQYF.

This clonotype was counted at least ten times. The chain links TRBV25-1 to TRBJ1-2; D is ambiguous. Germline V CDR1 and CDR2: MGHDK, SYGVNS. The CDR3 has 14 residues. V shed 3 bases and J shed 8 bases, with 16 bases lying between them. The DNA for the CDR3 is TGTGCCAGCAGTGAGAATACGAGGGTCTCCGGCTACACCTTC. The encoded protein is CASSENTRVSGYTF.

This clonotype was recorded many times. The J gene is TRBJ1-1, the V gene TRBV7-9; no clear D gene. V was cut by 4 bases and J by 3 bases, with 9 bases left in between. Germline-derived CDR1 and CDR2 are SEHNR and FQNEAQ (reference sequence). This CDR3 region has 13 residues. CDR3 in DNA: TGTGCCAGCAGCTCCCCCCCGGACACTGAAGCTTTCTTT. Translated: CASSSPPDTEAFF.

There are many counts of this clonotype. This rearrangement joins TRBV5-5 to TRBJ2-2; 12 bases fit TRBD1. Germline CDR1 and CDR2: SGHKS and YYEKEE (reference sequence). The CDR3 spans 19 residues. The V segment lost 4 bases and the J segment 3 bases; nucleotides outside the gene matches: 13. In nucleotides, the CDR3 is TGTGCCAGCAGCCCGTTCGGGACAGGGGGCGACGTTTACACCGGGGAGCTGTTTTTT. It yields the protein CASSPFGTGGDVYTGELFF. Using reference TRBV5-5 and TRBJ2-2 for the parts outside the CDR3, the full variable domain is DAGVTQSPTHLIKTRGQQVTLRCSPISGHKSVSWYQQVLGQGPQFIFQYYEKEERGRGNFPDRFSARQFPNYSSELNVNALLLGDSALYLCASSPFGTGGDVYTGELFFGEGSRLTVL.

This clonotype showed up many times. The chain carries TRBV3-1 and TRBJ2-7, with a weak D call TRBD1 (5 bases). The germline CDR1 and CDR2 sequences are LGHDT and YNNKEL (reference sequence). The CDR3 runs to 16 residues. V was trimmed by 1 base and J by 3 bases, leaving 16 bases between them. The chain's CDR3 is CASSQVGWGTRYEQYF. The CDR3 region has the DNA TGTGCCAGCAGCCAAGTCGGATGGGGCACGCGCTACGAGCAGTACTTC.

Regarding this clonotype: Since a much larger clone is just one base distant, this may be a read error. This chain joins TRBV4-2 and TRBJ1-4; TRBD1 might be the D (5 bases). Germline V CDR1 and CDR2: LGHNA, YNFKEQ. The CDR3 extends over 16 amino acids. The CDR3 DNA reads TGTGTCAGCAGCCAAGTGGTAGGGACGGCCGATGAAAAACTGTTTTTT. Its translation: CVSSQVVGTADEKLFF.

This clonotype was found many times. The chain combines TRBV7-9 with TRBJ1-4; tentatively, D is TRBD1 (6 bases). Germline V gene lookup returns CDR1 SEHNR and CDR2 FQNEAQ (reference sequence). This CDR3 region has 15 residues. V lost 4 bases to trimming and J lost 0 bases, with 9 bases between them. DNA of the CDR3: TGTGCCAGCAGCTACGGACAGACAACTAATGAAAAACTGTTTTTT. Its protein product is CASSYGQTTNEKLFF.

The table lists this clonotype with many counts. This chain connects TRBV6-5 to TRBJ2-1; D possibly corresponds to TRBD2 (5 bases). This CDR3 spans 15 amino acids. Per germline, CDR1 MNHEY and CDR2 SVGAGI. Trimming took 6 bases from V and 0 from J, leaving 12 bases between them. CDR3 nucleotides: TGTGCCAGCAGAATGGACGGGAACTCCTACAATGAGCAGTTCTTC. It encodes CASRMDGNSYNEQFF.

With respect to this clonotype: With a much larger clone just one base away, this may be a read error. This chain links TRBV5-1 with TRBJ1-4; 7 bases map to TRBD1. CDR1 and CDR2 (germline): SGHRS, YFSETQ. V was clipped by 4 bases and J by 8 bases; unmatched bases: 8. The CDR3 runs 14 residues. The CDR3 coding sequence is TGCGCCAGCAGCCACGGACAGGTTGGAGAAAAACTGTTTTTT. Amino acids: CASSHGQVGEKLFF.

This clonotype was recorded at least ten times. J is TRBJ2-7 and V is TRBV7-9; tentative D call: TRBD1 (6 bases). The V gene's germline CDR1 is SEHNR and CDR2 FQNEAQ (reference sequence). This CDR3 comprises 13 residues. V gave up 5 bases and J gave up 5 bases, with 13 bases separating them. The CDR3 DNA follows: TGTGCCAGCAGCCCAGGGGTCAACGACGAGCAGTACTTC. Encoded protein: CASSPGVNDEQYF.

The rearrangement links TRBV5-6 to TRBJ1-2; the D gene is possibly TRBD1 (5 bases). Deletions cut 5 bases from V and 4 bases from J, with 12 bases between. Germline V lookup: CDR1 SGHDT, CDR2 YYEEEE. There are 13 residues in the CDR3. CDR3 protein: CASSQQGSYGYTF. The CDR3 nucleotides read TGTGCCAGCAGTCAGCAGGGCTCCTATGGCTACACCTTC.

The chain carries TRBV7-6 and TRBJ2-5; D is possibly TRBD2 (5 bases). V was shortened by 5 bases and J by 3 bases, with 13 bases between the two germline ends. The CDR3 runs to 14 residues. Germline CDR1 SGHVS, CDR2 FNYEAQ. The CDR3 is CASSTNRGKETQYF. The CDR3 DNA sequence: TGTGCCAGCAGCACCAACCGGGGAAAAGAGACCCAGTACTTC.

This clonotype showed up many times. V gene TRBV20-1 combines with J gene TRBJ1-2; TRBD1 is a possible D gene (5 bases). Germline loops: CDR1 DFQATT, CDR2 SNEGSKA (reference sequence). V lost 7 bases and J 8 bases, leaving 26 bases between the germline ends. The CDR3 sequence is 15 residues long. This CDR3 reads CSVQRPAALGEGYTF. The CDR3 DNA reads TGCAGTGTTCAGCGGCCAGCGGCCTTGGGGGAAGGCTACACCTTC.

The rearrangement joins TRBV10-3 to TRBJ2-7; TRBD1 matches 9 bases. Germline CDR1 ENHRY, CDR2 SYGVKD. V was pared by 10 bases and J by 5 bases, with 18 bases of the junction left unmatched. This CDR3 has 16 residues. This CDR3 is CATGGVMGQGNDEQYF. CDR3 DNA: TGTGCCACCGGTGGAGTCATGGGACAGGGTAACGACGAGCAGTACTTC.

The sample holds many counts of this clonotype. The chain links TRBV7-8 to TRBJ1-1; D possibly corresponds to TRBD1 (5 bases). The germline V gene has CDR1 SGHVS and CDR2 FQNEAQ. V shed 5 bases and J shed 3 bases, with 28 bases lying between them. The CDR3 contains 19 residues. CDR3: CASSLPSSPGDDMDTEAFF. The CDR3 coding sequence is TGTGCCAGCAGCCTCCCGTCGTCCCCGGGGGATGATATGGACACTGAAGCTTTCTTT.

This clonotype has ten or more counts. CDR3 sequence reads: CASSPRGYYGYTF. CDR3 DNA sequence: TGTGCCAGCAGCCCACGGGGCTACTATGGCTACACCTTC. This sequence joins TRBV6-5 and TRBJ1-2; perhaps TRBD1 as D (5 bases). CDR1 and CDR2 from the germline V gene are MNHEY and SVGAGI. The CDR3 length is 13 residues. The germline V and J ends were trimmed by 6 bases and 3 bases, with 11 bases remaining between them.

The table lists this clonotype with a few counts. This clone may be a read error of a much larger clone one base away. The V call is TRBV29-1, the J call TRBJ2-3, with 11 bases lining up with TRBD2. The CDR3 extends over 12 amino acids. Looked up from germline, CDR1 is SQVTM and CDR2 is ANQGSEA. The junction had 1 base not matched to a gene; V was cut back by 7 bases and J by 4 bases. The CDR3 spells CSELAGADTQYF. CDR3 DNA: TGCAGCGAACTAGCGGGAGCAGATACGCAGTATTTT.

In this sample, this clonotype turned up many times. The V call is TRBV4-2, the J call TRBJ2-3; D tentatively fits TRBD1 or TRBD2 (7 bases each). Trimming removed 0 bases at V and 4 bases at J, with 17 bases between. The CDR3 length is 17 residues. Looked up from germline, CDR1 is LGHNA and CDR2 is YNFKEQ. The CDR3 here is CASSQEGQQGRADTQYF. CDR3 bases: TGTGCCAGCAGCCAAGAGGGCCAACAGGGGAGGGCAGATACGCAGTATTTT.

This clonotype was seen at least ten times. The rearrangement uses TRBV20-1 and TRBJ2-5; 8 bases fit TRBD1. With V trimmed by 5 bases and J by 2 bases, 7 bases remained unmatched. This CDR3 is built from 14 residues. Germline CDR1 reads DFQATT; CDR2 reads SNEGSKA (reference sequence). The CDR3 here is CSAEDREKQETQYF. The CDR3 nucleotides are TGCAGTGCTGAGGACAGGGAGAAGCAAGAGACCCAGTACTTC.

This clonotype was detected many times. This chain uses TRBV7-9 with TRBJ2-7; 8 bases fit TRBD1. The junction had 6 bases not matched to a gene; V was cut back by 2 bases and J by 0 bases. The CDR3 has 16 amino acids. Per the germline V gene, CDR1 is SEHNR and CDR2 is FQNEAQ (reference sequence). The CDR3 reads CASSLLGQASSYEQYF. DNA of the CDR3: TGTGCCAGCAGCTTACTGGGACAGGCCAGCTCCTACGAGCAGTACTTC.